This T cell receptor beta chain was observed in a study of identical twins (dated by TCRdb to 2015 to 2016). About the full investigation: To test whether fetal clonotypes persist, this study deep-sequenced TCR alpha and beta repertoires from monozygotic twins, from unrelated adults of various ages, and from cord blood. Replicate twin experiments were performed at different times using different library preparation protocols to rule out contamination. Findings and caveats that apply to the study as a whole: Excess twin sharing in beta out-of-frame sequences was weaker because fewer shared sequences lowered the signal-to-noise ratio. In monozygotic twins, recombination models systematically underestimated out-of-frame TCR alpha sharing, but the models matched the sharing seen between unrelated individuals. Because the same donors could not be followed over many years, the conclusions relied on cross-sectional statistical analysis. Fewer insertions were carried by abundant cord blood beta clonotypes, a similar but weaker trend appeared in young adult naive repertoires, and no such trend appeared in memory repertoires. Zero-insertion analyses could be partly confounded by invariant T cells such as MAIT and iNKT, though diverse VJ usage argued against such confounding for most clonotypes. Compared with coincidental sharing between unrelated individuals, out-of-frame TCR alpha sequences shared between twins showed an excess of sequences with low generation probability.

This clonotype has a handful of counts. Its antigen remains unidentified. Base qualities were left out, and no much larger clone turns up one base away. Receptor amplification or capture employed 5' RACE. The reads were generated on an Illumina HiSeq 2000. A universal primer binding site was introduced by template switching, and a unique molecular identifier was present in the final cDNA, enabling accurate counting of TCR cDNA molecules. First-strand cDNA for TCR alpha and beta chains was synthesized from specific primers in the conserved constant-segment region. To control for contamination, each cDNA library was double barcoded with a SMART-Mk sample barcode plus Illumina barcodes. TruSeq adapter sequences along with Illumina sample barcodes were introduced in two successive PCR steps. Sequencing of the TCR alpha and beta cDNA libraries was done on the Illumina HiSeq platform using custom primers. The source study handled its data this way. MiGEC was used to process raw reads and extract unique molecular identifiers, and MiXCR was used to find CDR3 positions. For each individual, recombination models were inferred using an EM algorithm with the repgenHMM and IGoR tools. Shared clonotype analysis was performed with the tcR package in R, normalizing sharing by the product of cloneset sizes. To study raw recombination free of thymic and clonal selection effects, out-of-frame nonproductive sequences were analyzed. The public reads were quality trimmed at Q25 with fastp and then assembled into clones with MiXCR by TCRdb, keeping productive beta chains. Records with the same CDR3 protein are collapsed into one entry carrying the most frequent genes and DNA. The V and J calls and clone size come from TCRdb's table, not from the authors' own analysis. This sample is represented by about 690,000 distinct CDR3 sequences; approximately 6% of them were singletons. Under 2% of the sample belongs to the ten largest clones.

In the germline V gene (reference sequence), CDR1 corresponds to MNHEY and CDR2 to SMNVEV. Taken from cysteine to phenylalanine, the CDR3 has 13 residues. Just CDR3 DNA is preserved here, 39 bases in frame from base 1. Trimming accounts for 5 bases at V and 6 bases at J, while the number of junction bases matched to no gene is 4. Every donor was a healthy Caucasian. Three unrelated non-twin adults were also sequenced: a male aged 18 to 30, a male aged 50 to 59 and a female aged 50 to 59. Miltenyi CD45RO+ enrichment and human naive T-cell isolation kits were used to isolate memory (CD45RO+) and naive T cells from PBMC.

Material: naive T cells sorted from blood. Read against the paper, the sample's cell subset or site label means: cells isolated with a human naive T-cell isolation kit. This clonotype was sampled from a young man in good health. The rearranged segments are TRBV27 and TRBJ2-1; a stretch of 7 junction bases matches TRBD2. For the CDR3, the sequence is CASSARGVNEQFF. The sequenced DNA: TGTGCCAGCAGTGCCCGGGGGGTCAATGAGCAGTTCTTC.